The clone carrying this T cell receptor beta chain has a handful of counts. Here immunoSEQ multiplex PCR was the method, and the copy in TCRdb shows in-frame clones only, minus some. The profile shows some 190,000 clones, around 85% of them singletons. This record belongs to a study of blood T cell repertoires in COVID-19. This CDR3 is built from 15 residues. Germline lookup yields CDR1 SGHTA and CDR2 FQGTGA. V gave up 6 bases and J gave up 4 bases; unmatched junction bases: 9. The sample taken for sequencing was PBMCs or T cells enriched from blood (not recorded which). This rearrangement joins TRBV7-3 to TRBJ1-1; 9 bases are a match to TRBD1. This sequence originates from a woman in her thirties who had recovered from COVID-19. CDR3 sequence: CASSPTTGGITEAFF. CDR3 DNA: TGTGCCAGCAGTCCAACGACAGGGGGGATCACTGAAGCTTTCTTT.